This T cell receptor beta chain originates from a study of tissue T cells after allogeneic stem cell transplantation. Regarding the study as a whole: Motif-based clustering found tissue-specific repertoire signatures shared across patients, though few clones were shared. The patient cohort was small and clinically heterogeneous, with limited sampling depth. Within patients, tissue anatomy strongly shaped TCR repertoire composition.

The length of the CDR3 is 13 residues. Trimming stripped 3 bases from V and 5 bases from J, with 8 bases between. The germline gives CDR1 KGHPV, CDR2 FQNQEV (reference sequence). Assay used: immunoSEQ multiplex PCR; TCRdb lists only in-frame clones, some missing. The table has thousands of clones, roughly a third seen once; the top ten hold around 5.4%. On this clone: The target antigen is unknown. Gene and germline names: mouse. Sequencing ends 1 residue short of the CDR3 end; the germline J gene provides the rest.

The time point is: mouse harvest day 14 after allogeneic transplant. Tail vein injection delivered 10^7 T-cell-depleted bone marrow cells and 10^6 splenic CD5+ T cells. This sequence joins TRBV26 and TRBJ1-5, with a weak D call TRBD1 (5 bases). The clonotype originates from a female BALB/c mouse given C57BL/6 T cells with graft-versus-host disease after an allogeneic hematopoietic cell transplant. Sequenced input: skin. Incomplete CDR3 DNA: TGTGCCAGCAGTCTATCGGGGGACCAGGCTCCGCTT. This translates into CASSLSGDQAPL. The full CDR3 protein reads CASSLSGDQAPLF.